The subject of this entry is one T cell receptor beta chain. This entry comes from a study of blood T cell repertoires in COVID-19. Study-level background: COVID-19 samples, acute and convalescent, were from the United States, Italy and Spain. Nucleic acid was either cDNA or gDNA, and it came from T cells, B-cell-depleted T cells, or PBMCs.

In the original analysis: Quantification of nucleated cells was approximated via reference gene primer amplification. Measured with immunoSEQ multiplex PCR; TCRdb has only the in-frame clones, and not every one. V, J and clone size are taken as reported in that table, and D and trimming were inferred from the DNA itself. The data hold around 91,000 clones, with approximately 85% observed a single time. The origin of this receptor is a human donor in a cohort sampled during active COVID-19. The sequenced sample consisted of peripheral blood.

In DNA, the CDR3 is TGTGCCAGCACCCGGCGTGTACTAGCGGGAGCGGGTGAGCAGTTCTTC. As protein: CASTRRVLAGAGEQFF. The rearrangement links TRBV5-8 to TRBJ2-1; TRBD2 matches at 11 bases. CDR3 length: 16 residues. CDR1 and CDR2 (germline): SGHTS, YDEGEE. The junction had 14 bases not matched to a gene; V was cut back by 6 bases and J by 9 bases.